The T cell receptor beta chain under discussion was sequenced for a study of CD8+CD57+ T cells in acquired aplastic anemia. Whole-study context: Sorted CD4+ and CD8+ cells yielded around 3 ug of DNA on average.

The TCR beta profiling, which covered VDJ combination and CDR3 sequence, was carried out using genomic DNA as the template. MiXCR, run by TCRdb on the reads, gives a single entry per CDR3 protein. The sample records 250,000 to 300,000 distinct CDR3 sequences, 55% to 65% being singletons. Trimming took 5 bases from V and 5 from J; bases not matched to a gene: 6. CDR1 is SGHAT and CDR2 is FQDESV in the germline V gene (reference sequence). The CDR3 totals 14 residues. Findings and caveats of the study: Between patients and controls, about 31 CD8+ CDR3 sequences were found in common. Controls did not differ significantly from patients in CD8+ Simpson's diversity.

Details on this clonotype: Its specificity is not known.

The sequence was obtained from a human donor with severe aplastic anemia or a healthy control (not recorded which). V and J are TRBV11-1 and TRBJ2-3; 8 bases align to TRBD2. Sequences were obtained from sorted CD4+, CD8+, or CD8+CD57+ T cells (not recorded which) from PBMCs. CDR3 region: CASSIGLARDTQYF. The CDR3 DNA follows: TGTGCCAGCAGCATCGGACTAGCTAGAGATACGCAGTATTTT.